These 28 T cell receptor beta chains were all obtained from the same sample, sequenced in a study of T cell repertoires in ileal Crohn's disease. TCRdb keeps only in-frame clones here, not all; method: immunoSEQ multiplex PCR. The sample holds about 14,000 clones, about 82% seen once. The sequenced sample consisted of ileal tissue. The receptors here all came from an adult with Crohn's disease.

There are a few counts of this clone. In DNA, the CDR3 is TGTGCCAGCAGTAGAATACAGGTCTCTGGGGCCAACGTCCTGACTTTC. Protein: CASSRIQVSGANVLTF. The V gene is TRBV6-6, the J gene TRBJ2-6; the D gene is possibly TRBD1 (5 bases). The CDR3 totals 16 residues. The germline V and J ends were trimmed by 5 bases and 0 bases, with 11 bases remaining between them. In germline, CDR1 is MNHNY, CDR2 SVGAGI (reference sequence).

This clone was observed once. J is TRBJ2-7 and V is TRBV28, with 9 bases lining up with TRBD1. The CDR3 contains 14 residues. Per the germline V gene, CDR1 is MDHEN and CDR2 is SYDVKM. The V segment lost 5 bases and the J segment 5 bases; nucleotides outside the gene matches: 7. The CDR3 reads CASSPPGQGHEQYF. CDR3 in DNA: TGTGCCAGCAGTCCCCCGGGACAGGGTCACGAGCAGTACTTC. The full variable domain, in which reference TRBV28 and TRBJ2-7 provide the parts outside the CDR3, is DVKVTQSSRYLVKRTGEKVFLECVQDMDHENMFWYRQDPGLGLRLIYFSYDVKMKEKGDIPEGYSVSREKKERFSLILESASTNQTSMYLCASSPPGQGHEQYFGPGTRLTVT.

The genes are TRBV5-1 and TRBJ2-7, with D perhaps matching TRBD1 (5 bases). From germline, CDR1 is SGHRS and CDR2 YFSETQ. Deletions cut 2 bases from V and 6 bases from J, with 15 bases between. This CDR3 region has 14 residues. This chain's CDR3 is CASSFGTGAGEQYF. DNA for the CDR3: TGCGCCAGCAGCTTTGGTACTGGGGCTGGCGAGCAGTACTTC.

In this sample, this clone turned up a few times. The rearrangement links TRBV2 to TRBJ1-5, with unresolved D. The CDR3 sequence is 14 residues long. Germline-derived CDR1 and CDR2 are SNHLY and FYNNEI. Between the trimmed V and J ends, which lost 2 bases and 2 bases, there was a span of 7 bases. The CDR3 protein is CASSEREGNQPQHF. In DNA form, the CDR3 reads TGTGCCAGCAGTGAAAGGGAGGGCAATCAGCCCCAGCATTTT.

This clone came up once. This sequence joins TRBV6-1 and TRBJ1-2; possibly TRBD1 for D (5 bases). CDR1 is MNHNS and CDR2 is SASEGT in the germline V gene. The CDR3 sequence is 14 residues long. The V gene lost 0 bases and the J gene lost 0 bases, with 5 bases spanning the gap. The CDR3 loop reads CASSEAGANYGYTF. In DNA, the CDR3 is TGTGCCAGCAGTGAAGCAGGGGCTAACTATGGCTACACCTTC.

In this sample, this clone turned up once. V is TRBV7-3 and J is TRBJ2-1; 7 nucleotides agree with TRBD2. V lost 4 bases, J lost 10 bases, and 10 bases stayed unmatched. The germline V gene encodes CDR1 SGHTA and CDR2 FQGTGA. CDR3 length: 14 amino acids. The CDR3 here is CASSSPLAVNEQFF. The CDR3 DNA sequence: TGTGCCAGCAGCTCCCCCCTAGCGGTTAACGAGCAGTTCTTC.

This chain links TRBV11-2 with TRBJ1-6, with TRBD1 matching 9 bases. V gave up 5 bases and J gave up 0 bases; unmatched junction bases: 11. The CDR3 runs to 19 residues. Germline V gene sequence: CDR1 SGHAT, CDR2 FQNNGV. The CDR3 sequence is CASSPGTGFPSSYNSPLHF. Here the CDR3 DNA reads TGTGCCAGCAGCCCTGGGACAGGGTTCCCTAGCTCCTATAATTCACCCCTCCACTTT.

The chain has TRBV10-1 and TRBJ2-7; 10 bases align to TRBD2. The CDR3 runs to 15 residues. Germline CDR1 is WNHNN and CDR2 is SYGVQD (reference sequence). The V gene end was trimmed by 5 bases and the J gene end by 3 bases; junction bases not matched to a gene: 7. CDR3 in amino acids: CASSNGLAAVYEQYF. In DNA form, the CDR3 reads TGCGCCAGCAGTAACGGACTAGCGGCTGTCTACGAGCAGTACTTC.

This chain uses TRBV9 with TRBJ2-1; no clear D gene. The CDR3 is made up of 15 amino acids. Germline V gives CDR1 SGDLS, CDR2 YYNGEE. V lost 6 bases, J lost 0 bases, and 13 bases lay in between. This chain's CDR3 is CASTEDFRSYNEQFF. In DNA, the CDR3 is TGTGCCAGCACCGAAGACTTCCGCTCCTACAATGAGCAGTTCTTC.

The V call is TRBV11-2, the J call TRBJ1-3, with no clear D. V lost 3 bases and J 0 bases, leaving 6 bases between the germline ends. The CDR3 contains 14 residues. Germline V gives CDR1 SGHAT, CDR2 FQNNGV. The chain's CDR3 is CASSFGISGNTIYF. Here the CDR3 DNA reads TGTGCCAGCAGCTTCGGTATCTCTGGAAACACCATATATTTT.

This clone was recorded once. J is TRBJ1-6 and V is TRBV4-1, with unresolved D. V lost 0 bases and J 9 bases, leaving 18 bases between the germline ends. The CDR3 sequence is 17 residues long. Germline CDR1 is MGHRA and CDR2 is YSYEKL. As DNA, the CDR3 is TGCGCCAGCAGCCAAGAAATAACACGGGTTGGCGGTTCACCCCTCCACTTT. As protein: CASSQEITRVGGSPLHF.

The V call is TRBV2, the J call TRBJ1-1; D uncertain. This CDR3 region has 11 residues. Per germline, CDR1 SNHLY and CDR2 FYNNEI. V dropped 8 bases and J dropped 6 bases, with 10 bases sitting between them. This CDR3 is CASFRGPEAFF. DNA for the CDR3: TGTGCCAGCTTCAGAGGGCCTGAAGCTTTCTTT.

A single count supports this clone. The chain joins TRBV5-4 to TRBJ2-7, with D possibly being TRBD2 (6 bases). Germline V lookup: CDR1 SGHNT, CDR2 YYREEE (reference sequence). V lost 2 bases to trimming and J lost 5 bases, with 11 bases between them. This CDR3 comprises 13 residues. CDR3 sequence: CASSFTGSHEQYF. In DNA form, the CDR3 reads TGTGCCAGCAGCTTTACCGGGAGCCACGAGCAGTACTTC.

The V gene is TRBV30, the J gene TRBJ1-4; 10 bases fit TRBD1. The germline CDR1 and CDR2 sequences are GTSNPN and SVGIG (reference sequence). The CDR3 extends over 13 amino acids. Trimming cost V 4 bases and J 6 bases; bases outside gene matches: 2. The CDR3 DNA sequence: TGTGCCTGGACCGGGACAGGGGATGAAAAACTGTTTTTT. Residues: CAWTGTGDEKLFF.

This clone is judged medium-sized. The rearrangement uses TRBV7-6 and TRBJ1-5, with 9 positions matching TRBD1. J was trimmed by 7 bases and V by 1 base; bases with no gene match: 2. There are 14 residues in the CDR3. Germline lookup yields CDR1 SGHVS and CDR2 FNYEAQ. CDR3 bases: TGTGCCAGCAGCTTAGGGGACAGGGAACAGCCCCAGCATTTT. It translates to CASSLGDREQPQHF.

CDR3 loop: CASSLRDSETQYF. In DNA, the CDR3 is TGTGCCAGCAGCTTAAGGGACTCGGAGACCCAGTACTTC. The genes are TRBV5-4 and TRBJ2-5, with a tentative D call TRBD2 (6 bases). With 2 bases removed from V and 5 bases from J, the gap between germline ends came to 10 bases. CDR1 SGHNT and CDR2 YYREEE come from the germline V gene (reference sequence). CDR3 length equals 13 residues.

This clone was detected once. The junction differs from germline at one of its ends, possibly a read error. The rearrangement uses TRBV7-7 and TRBJ2-2; TRBD1 aligns across 10 bases. This CDR3 has 16 residues. The germline gives CDR1 SSHAT, CDR2 FNYEAQ (reference sequence). CDR3 sequence: CASSRGQGDGTGELFF. The CDR3 DNA is TGTGCTAGCAGCAGAGGACAGGGGGACGGCACCGGGGAGCTGTTTTTT.

The V gene is TRBV11-2, the J gene TRBJ2-7; tentatively, D is TRBD2 (5 bases). V lost 1 base to trimming and J lost 4 bases, with 5 bases between them. Germline-derived CDR1 and CDR2 are SGHAT and FQNNGV. This CDR3 spans 12 amino acids. DNA for the CDR3: TGTGCCAGCAGCTTAGGACTATACGAGCAGTACTTC. Encoded protein: CASSLGLYEQYF.

The chain recombines TRBV27 with TRBJ2-3, with 11 bases fitting TRBD2. The CDR3 contains 16 residues. With V trimmed by 4 bases and J by 4 bases, 7 bases remained unmatched. In germline, CDR1 is MNHEY, CDR2 SMNVEV (reference sequence). CDR3 in amino acids: CASSSRLAGSPDTQYF. Written as DNA, the CDR3 is TGTGCCAGCAGTTCCCGACTAGCGGGGTCACCAGATACGCAGTATTTT.

V gene TRBV5-1 combines with J gene TRBJ2-2; 9 nucleotides align to TRBD2. Germline V lookup: CDR1 SGHRS, CDR2 YFSETQ. The CDR3 is 16 residues long. Germline trimming cut 0 bases from V and 6 bases from J; bases unmatched to any gene: 6. In nucleotides, the CDR3 is TGCGCCAGCAGCTTGGCGGTTAGCGGGAGCGCCGGGGAGCTGTTTTTT. Translated: CASSLAVSGSAGELFF.

The CDR3 DNA is TGTGCCATCAGTGGAGACAGGGTAACTCAGCCCCAGCATTTT. It yields the protein CAISGDRVTQPQHF. V usage is TRBV10-3 and J usage is TRBJ1-5; TRBD1 agrees at 7 bases. Per the germline V gene, CDR1 is ENHRY and CDR2 is SYGVKD. The CDR3 loop spans 14 amino acids. Unmatched junction bases numbered 6, after V lost 4 bases and J lost 6 bases.

This chain uses TRBV7-2 with TRBJ2-7, with TRBD1 identical over 8 bases. In germline, CDR1 is SGHTA, CDR2 FQGNSA. V shed 3 bases, J shed 4 bases, and the junction held 8 bases outside the gene matches. The CDR3 length is 15 residues. The CDR3 DNA reads as TGTGCCAGCAGCTTGGGGCAGGGGGCGGTTTACGAGCAGTACTTC. It yields the protein CASSLGQGAVYEQYF. Complete variable domain (other parts from reference TRBV7-2 and TRBJ2-7): GAGVSQSPSNKVTEKGKDVELRCDPISGHTALYWYRQSLGQGLEFLIYFQGNSAPDKSGLPSDRFSAERTGGSVSTLTIQRTQQEDSAVYLCASSLGQGAVYEQYFGPGTRLTVT.

This clone was counted a single time. The chain couples TRBV7-9 to TRBJ2-5, with TRBD2 as a possible D gene (5 bases). CDR3 length: 12 residues. With 5 bases removed from V and 5 bases from J, the gap between germline ends came to 9 bases. CDR1 and CDR2 (germline): SEHNR, FQNEAQ (reference sequence). Written as DNA, the CDR3 is TGTGCCAGCAGCCCGGAGGTGGAGACCCAGTACTTC. Its translation is CASSPEVETQYF.

The rearrangement uses TRBV25-1 and TRBJ2-5, with 7 bases that match TRBD2. Germline V CDR1 and CDR2: MGHDK, SYGVNS. J lost 3 bases, V lost 3 bases, and 7 bases had no gene match. The CDR3 sequence is 15 residues long. CDR3 amino acids: CASSEGGEPKETQYF. The CDR3 DNA is TGTGCCAGCAGTGAGGGAGGGGAACCCAAAGAGACCCAGTACTTC. Full variable domain (missing parts from reference TRBV25-1 and TRBJ2-5): EADIYQTPRYLVIGTGKKITLECSQTMGHDKMYWYQQDPGMELHLIHYSYGVNSTEKGDLSSESTVSRIRTEHFPLTLESARPSHTSQYLCASSEGGEPKETQYFGPGTRLLVL.

V is TRBV23-1 and J is TRBJ2-5, with TRBD2 matching 12 bases. TRBV23-1 is an ORF; its function is uncertain. The CDR3 totals 19 residues. J lost 5 bases, V lost 7 bases, and 20 bases had no gene match. The CDR3 loop reads CASIRGETSGGSRMETQYF. CDR3 coding DNA: TGCGCCAGCATCCGGGGGGAGACTAGCGGGGGTAGTCGGATGGAGACCCAGTACTTC.

V usage is TRBV7-8 and J usage is TRBJ2-7; TRBD1 is a possible D gene (6 bases). The CDR3 totals 14 residues. CDR1 and CDR2 from the germline V gene are SGHVS and FQNEAQ. Trimming removed 2 bases at V and 5 bases at J, with 13 bases between. The DNA for the CDR3 is TGTGCCAGCAGCTTATCATACAGGGTCGACGAGCAGTACTTC. Protein product: CASSLSYRVDEQYF.

The chain uses TRBV7-9 and TRBJ2-3, with 10 bases that match TRBD1. Unmatched junction bases numbered 3, after V lost 6 bases and J lost 3 bases. This CDR3 has 14 residues. Germline CDR1 SEHNR, CDR2 FQNEAQ (reference sequence). In DNA, the CDR3 is TGTGCCAGCAGGGAGGGACAGGGGACAGATACGCAGTATTTT. It specifies CASREGQGTDTQYF.

The chain carries TRBV9 and TRBJ2-7; 8 nucleotides match TRBD2. The CDR3 loop spans 13 amino acids. Germline V gives CDR1 SGDLS, CDR2 YYNGEE. V lost 4 bases and J lost 0; bases outside the gene matches: 0. The DNA of the CDR3 is TGTGCCAGCAGCCGGGGGGGCTCCTACGAGCAGTACTTC. It is translated as CASSRGGSYEQYF.